The 14 T cell receptor beta chains below all came from one sample that was sequenced in a study of T cell changes during pregnancy in multiple sclerosis. This table comes from immunoSEQ multiplex PCR, and its TCRdb copy is limited to in-frame clones, with some not included. This table has 40,000 or so clones, around nine tenths appearing once. Sequencing used CD4+ T cells from peripheral blood mononuclear cells, obtained in the third trimester of pregnancy. The source is a female donor in good health, enrolled as a control in a pregnancy study.

J is TRBJ1-5 and V is TRBV2, with D uncertain. The CDR3 loop spans 16 amino acids. From germline, CDR1 is SNHLY and CDR2 FYNNEI. V gave up 3 bases and J gave up 0 bases, with 12 bases separating them. For the CDR3, the DNA is TGTGCCAGCAGTGACCCCTTCTCCTATAGCAATCAGCCCCAGCATTTT. Translated: CASSDPFSYSNQPQHF.

This rearrangement joins TRBV5-6 to TRBJ2-5; 12 bases match TRBD2. With V trimmed by 4 bases and J by 0 bases, 4 bases remained unmatched. The CDR3 has 16 amino acids. CDR1 SGHDT and CDR2 YYEEEE come from the germline V gene. The CDR3 protein is CASSSGTSGYQETQYF. The DNA of the CDR3 is TGTGCCAGCAGCAGTGGGACTAGCGGGTACCAAGAGACCCAGTACTTC.

The chain combines TRBV11-3 with TRBJ1-3; 9 nucleotides agree with TRBD1. CDR1 and CDR2 from the germline V gene are SGHNT and YENEEA. After removal of 5 bases from V and 2 bases from J, the junction contained 4 bases not matched to a gene. This CDR3 has 15 residues. Here the CDR3 reads CASSPGQGPGNTIYF. CDR3 DNA sequence: TGTGCCAGCAGCCCGGGACAGGGCCCTGGAAACACCATATATTTT.

V is TRBV5-6 and J is TRBJ2-3, with D perhaps matching TRBD1 (7 bases). Trimming cost V 4 bases and J 5 bases, with 17 bases left between them. From germline, CDR1 is SGHDT and CDR2 YYEEEE. This CDR3 is built from 15 residues. The CDR3 DNA reads TGTGCCAGCAGCCTCAGACTAGGGGGCGGAGATACGCAGTATTTT. The encoded protein is CASSLRLGGGDTQYF. The full variable domain, rest sourced from reference TRBV5-6 and TRBJ2-3, is DAGVTQSPTHLIKTRGQQVTLRCSPKSGHDTVSWYQQALGQGPQFIFQYYEEEERQRGNFPDRFSGHQFPNYSSELNVNALLLGDSALYLCASSLRLGGGDTQYFGPGTRLTVL.

V is TRBV4-1 and J is TRBJ2-7; 7 positions agree with TRBD1. J was trimmed by 3 bases and V by 1 base; bases with no gene match: 12. This CDR3 comprises 17 residues. Germline assignment: CDR1 MGHRA and CDR2 YSYEKL. The chain's CDR3 is CASSQAALVGGRYEQYF. The CDR3 DNA is TGCGCCAGCAGCCAAGCGGCCTTAGTAGGGGGCCGCTACGAGCAGTACTTC.

This chain links TRBV6-5 with TRBJ1-2; 9 bases are shared with TRBD1. This CDR3 has 15 amino acids. Germline CDR1 MNHEY, CDR2 SVGAGI. The ends lost 5 bases at V and 4 bases at J; junction bases unmatched: 8. The CDR3 is CASSPDRGSPYGYTF. CDR3 nucleotide sequence: TGTGCCAGCAGTCCTGACAGGGGGTCCCCCTATGGCTACACCTTC.

The chain combines TRBV4-2 with TRBJ1-3, with D unclear. Germline values: CDR1 LGHNA, CDR2 YNFKEQ. Trimming cost V 0 bases and J 2 bases, with 8 bases left between them. The CDR3 totals 15 residues. The CDR3 spells CASSQDHLPGNTIYF. Written as DNA, the CDR3 is TGTGCCAGCAGCCAAGATCACTTGCCTGGAAACACCATATATTTT.

V and J are TRBV4-2 and TRBJ2-7, with 11 bases identical to TRBD1. The length of the CDR3 is 16 residues. Germline loops: CDR1 LGHNA, CDR2 YNFKEQ. Trimming at V came to 0 bases and at J to 3 bases, leaving 4 bases not matched to a gene. CDR3 sequence: CASSQDRGTGGYEQYF. The CDR3 nucleotides are TGTGCCAGCAGCCAAGATAGGGGGACAGGGGGCTACGAGCAGTACTTC.

This clone was seen a handful of times. The chain carries TRBV19 and TRBJ2-1; D possibly corresponds to TRBD2 (6 bases). The V gene lost 4 bases and the J gene lost 8 bases, with 12 bases spanning the gap. The CDR3 is made up of 13 amino acids. From germline, CDR1 is LNHDA and CDR2 SQIVND (reference sequence). CDR3 region: CASSNRGLDEQFF. CDR3 coding DNA: TGTGCCAGTAGTAATCGGGGGTTGGATGAGCAGTTCTTC.

The V and J genes are TRBV7-2 and TRBJ1-2; 7 nucleotides match TRBD1. Germline V gives CDR1 SGHTA, CDR2 FQGNSA. V lost 4 bases to trimming and J lost 11 bases; unmatched junction nucleotides: 7. The length of the CDR3 is 12 residues. The CDR3 reads CASSSRTGRYTF. CDR3 in DNA: TGTGCCAGCAGCTCGCGGACAGGAAGGTACACCTTC.

The chain is built from TRBV27 and TRBJ1-5; TRBD1 aligns across 7 bases. CDR3 length: 13 residues. V trimming: 6 bases; J trimming: 3 bases; junction bases outside the gene matches: 2. CDR1 is MNHEY and CDR2 is SMNVEV in the germline V gene (reference sequence). CDR3 region: CASRGTVNQPQHF. CDR3 nucleotides: TGTGCCAGCAGAGGGACAGTCAATCAGCCCCAGCATTTT.

The V and J genes are TRBV23-1 and TRBJ1-5; TRBD1 is a possible D gene (5 bases). TRBV23-1 is flagged as an ORF with uncertain function. The CDR3 extends over 15 amino acids. V was clipped by 1 base and J by 6 bases, with 13 bases between them. CDR3 coding DNA: TGCGCCAGCAGTCAATTTTGGGCAGGGATTCAGCCCCAGCATTTT. Its translation: CASSQFWAGIQPQHF.

V and J are TRBV5-1 and TRBJ2-3; TRBD2 agrees at 7 bases. The V gene end was trimmed by 1 base and the J gene end by 3 bases; junction bases not matched to a gene: 5. CDR1 SGHRS and CDR2 YFSETQ come from the germline V gene. The CDR3 loop spans 15 amino acids. The CDR3, as DNA: TGCGCCAGCAGCTTGTTAGCTAGCGGTACAGATACGCAGTATTTT. Its protein is CASSLLASGTDTQYF.

The rearrangement links TRBV29-1 to TRBJ1-2; D may be TRBD1 (5 bases). This CDR3 has 14 amino acids. Trimming left V 5 bases short and J 4 bases short, with 17 bases between. Germline loops: CDR1 SQVTM, CDR2 ANQGSEA. For the CDR3, the DNA is TGCAGCGTTTCTGACCTAACAGGTTCCTATGGCTACACCTTC. Amino acids: CSVSDLTGSYGYTF. Based on the CDR3 plus reference TRBV29-1 and TRBJ1-2, the full variable domain is SAVISQKPSRDICQRGTSLTIQCQVDSQVTMMFWYRQQPGQSLTLIATANQGSEATYESGFVIDKFPISRPNLTFSTLTVSNMSPEDSSIYLCSVSDLTGSYGYTFGSGTRLTVV.